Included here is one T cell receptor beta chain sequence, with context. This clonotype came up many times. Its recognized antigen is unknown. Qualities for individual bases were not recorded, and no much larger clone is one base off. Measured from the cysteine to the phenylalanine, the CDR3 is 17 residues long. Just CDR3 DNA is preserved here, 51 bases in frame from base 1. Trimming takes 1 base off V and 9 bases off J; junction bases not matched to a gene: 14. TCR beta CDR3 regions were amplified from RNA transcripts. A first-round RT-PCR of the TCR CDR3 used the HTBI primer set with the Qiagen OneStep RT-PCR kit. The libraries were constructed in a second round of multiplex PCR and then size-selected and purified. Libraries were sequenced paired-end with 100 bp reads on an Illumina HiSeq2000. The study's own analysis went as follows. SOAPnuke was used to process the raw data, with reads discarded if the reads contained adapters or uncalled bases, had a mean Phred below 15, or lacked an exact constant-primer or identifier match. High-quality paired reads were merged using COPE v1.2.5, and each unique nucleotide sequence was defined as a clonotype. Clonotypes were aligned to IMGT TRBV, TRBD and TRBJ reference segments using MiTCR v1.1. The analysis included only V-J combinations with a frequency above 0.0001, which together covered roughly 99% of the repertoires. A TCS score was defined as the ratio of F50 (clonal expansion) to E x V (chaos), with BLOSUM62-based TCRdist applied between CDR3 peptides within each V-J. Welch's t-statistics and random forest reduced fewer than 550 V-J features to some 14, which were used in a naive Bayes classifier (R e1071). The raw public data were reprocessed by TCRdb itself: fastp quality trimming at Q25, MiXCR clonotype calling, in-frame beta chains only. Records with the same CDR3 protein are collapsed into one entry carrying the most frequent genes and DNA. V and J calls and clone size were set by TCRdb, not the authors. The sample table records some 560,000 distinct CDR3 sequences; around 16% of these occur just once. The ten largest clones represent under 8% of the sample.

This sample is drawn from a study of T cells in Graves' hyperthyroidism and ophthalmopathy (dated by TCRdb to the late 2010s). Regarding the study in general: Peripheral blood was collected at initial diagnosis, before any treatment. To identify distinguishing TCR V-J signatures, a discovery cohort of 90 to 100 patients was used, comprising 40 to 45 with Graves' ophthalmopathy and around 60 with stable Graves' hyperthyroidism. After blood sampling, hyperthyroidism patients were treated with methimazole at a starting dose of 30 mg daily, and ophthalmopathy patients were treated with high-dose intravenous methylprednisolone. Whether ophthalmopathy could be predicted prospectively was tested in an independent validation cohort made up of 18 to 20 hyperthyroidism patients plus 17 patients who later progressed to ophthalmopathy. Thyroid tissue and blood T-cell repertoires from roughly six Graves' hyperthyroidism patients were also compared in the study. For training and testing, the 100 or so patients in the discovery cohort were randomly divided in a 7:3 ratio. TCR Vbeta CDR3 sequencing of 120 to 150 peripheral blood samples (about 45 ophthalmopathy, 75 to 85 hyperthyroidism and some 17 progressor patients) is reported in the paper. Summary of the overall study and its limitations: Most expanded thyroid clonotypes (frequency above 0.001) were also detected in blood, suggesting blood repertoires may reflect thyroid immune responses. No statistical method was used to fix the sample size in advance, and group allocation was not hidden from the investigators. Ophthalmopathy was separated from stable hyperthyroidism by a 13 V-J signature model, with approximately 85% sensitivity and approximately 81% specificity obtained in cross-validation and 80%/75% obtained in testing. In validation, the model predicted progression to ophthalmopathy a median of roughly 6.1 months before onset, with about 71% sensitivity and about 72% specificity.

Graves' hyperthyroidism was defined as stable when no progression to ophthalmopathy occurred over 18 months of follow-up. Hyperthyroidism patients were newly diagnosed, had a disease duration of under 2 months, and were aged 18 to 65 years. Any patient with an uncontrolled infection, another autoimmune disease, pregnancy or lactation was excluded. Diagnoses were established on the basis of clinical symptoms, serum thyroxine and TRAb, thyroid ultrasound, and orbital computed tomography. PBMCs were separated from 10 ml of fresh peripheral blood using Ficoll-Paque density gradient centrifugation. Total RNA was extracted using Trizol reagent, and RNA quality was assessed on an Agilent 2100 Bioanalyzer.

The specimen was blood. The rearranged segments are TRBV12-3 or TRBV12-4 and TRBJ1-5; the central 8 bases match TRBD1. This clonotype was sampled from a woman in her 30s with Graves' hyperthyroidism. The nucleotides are TGTGCCAGCAGTTTAGTAGGGACCAGGGGGCGCCTTGGGCCCCAGCATTTT. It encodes CASSLVGTRGRLGPQHF.